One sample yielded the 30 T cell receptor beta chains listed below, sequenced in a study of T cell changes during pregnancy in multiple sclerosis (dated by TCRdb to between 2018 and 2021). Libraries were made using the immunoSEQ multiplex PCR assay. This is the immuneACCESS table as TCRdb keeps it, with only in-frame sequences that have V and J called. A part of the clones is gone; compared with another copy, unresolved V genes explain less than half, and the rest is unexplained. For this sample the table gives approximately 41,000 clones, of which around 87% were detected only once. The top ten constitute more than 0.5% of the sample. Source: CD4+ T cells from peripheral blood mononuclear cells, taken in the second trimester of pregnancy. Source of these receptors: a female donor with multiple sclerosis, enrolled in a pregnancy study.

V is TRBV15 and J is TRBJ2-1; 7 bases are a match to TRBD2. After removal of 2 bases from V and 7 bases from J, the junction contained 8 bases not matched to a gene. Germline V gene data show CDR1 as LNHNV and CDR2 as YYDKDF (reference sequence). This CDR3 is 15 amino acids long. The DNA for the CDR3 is TGTGCCACCAGCAGAAAAAGCGGGACCGCGAATGAGCAGTTCTTC. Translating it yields CATSRKSGTANEQFF.

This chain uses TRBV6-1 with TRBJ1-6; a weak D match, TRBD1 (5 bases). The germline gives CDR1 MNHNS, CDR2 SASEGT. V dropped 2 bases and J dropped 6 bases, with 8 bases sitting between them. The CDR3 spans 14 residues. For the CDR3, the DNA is TGTGCCAGCAGTGAACAGGGTGGTAATTCACCCCTCCACTTT. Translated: CASSEQGGNSPLHF.

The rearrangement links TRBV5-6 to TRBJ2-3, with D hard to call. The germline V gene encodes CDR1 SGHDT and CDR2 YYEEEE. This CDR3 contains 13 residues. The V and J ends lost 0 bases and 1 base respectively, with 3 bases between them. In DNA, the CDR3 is TGTGCCAGCAGCTTGGCTGGCACAGATACGCAGTATTTT. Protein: CASSLAGTDTQYF. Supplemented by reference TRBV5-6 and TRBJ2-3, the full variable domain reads DAGVTQSPTHLIKTRGQQVTLRCSPKSGHDTVSWYQQALGQGPQFIFQYYEEEERQRGNFPDRFSGHQFPNYSSELNVNALLLGDSALYLCASSLAGTDTQYFGPGTRLTVL.

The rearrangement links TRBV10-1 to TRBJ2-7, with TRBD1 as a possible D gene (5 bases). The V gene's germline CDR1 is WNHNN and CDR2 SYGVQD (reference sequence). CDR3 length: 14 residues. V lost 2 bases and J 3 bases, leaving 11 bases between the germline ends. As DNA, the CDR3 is TGCGCCAGCAGTGAGAAGACAGAACTCTACGAGCAGTACTTC. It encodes CASSEKTELYEQYF.

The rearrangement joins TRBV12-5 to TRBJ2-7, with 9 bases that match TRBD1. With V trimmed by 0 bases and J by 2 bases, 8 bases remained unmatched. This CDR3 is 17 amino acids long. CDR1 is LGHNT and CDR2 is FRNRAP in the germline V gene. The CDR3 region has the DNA TGTGCTAGTGGTTTGGTACTCGGACAGGGGACCCCCTACGAGCAGTACTTC. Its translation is CASGLVLGQGTPYEQYF. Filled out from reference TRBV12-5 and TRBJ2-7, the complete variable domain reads DARVTQTPRHKVTEMGQEVTMRCQPILGHNTVFWYRQTMMQGLELLAYFRNRAPLDDSGMPKDRFSAEMPDATLATLKIQPSEPRDSAVYFCASGLVLGQGTPYEQYFGPGTRLTVT.

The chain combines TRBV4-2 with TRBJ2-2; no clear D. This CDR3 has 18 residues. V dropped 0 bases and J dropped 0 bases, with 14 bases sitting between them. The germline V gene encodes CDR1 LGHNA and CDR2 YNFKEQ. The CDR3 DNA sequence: TGTGCCAGCAGCCAAGATCCCGTTTCAGACACGAACACCGGGGAGCTGTTTTTT. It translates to CASSQDPVSDTNTGELFF.

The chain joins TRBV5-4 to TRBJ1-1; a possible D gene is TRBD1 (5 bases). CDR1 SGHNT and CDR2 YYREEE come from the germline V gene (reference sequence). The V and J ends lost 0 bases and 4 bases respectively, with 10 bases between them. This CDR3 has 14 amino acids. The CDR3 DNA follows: TGTGCCAGCAGCTTGGCAGGGTTGGGCACTGAAGCTTTCTTT. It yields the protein CASSLAGLGTEAFF.

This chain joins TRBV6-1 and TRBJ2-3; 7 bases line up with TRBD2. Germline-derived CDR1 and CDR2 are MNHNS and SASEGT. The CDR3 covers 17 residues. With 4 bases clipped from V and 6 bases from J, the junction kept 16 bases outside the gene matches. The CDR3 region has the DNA TGTGCCAGCAGTGCCCCGGTAGCGGGCGTCGTGGGGGATACGCAGTATTTT. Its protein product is CASSAPVAGVVGDTQYF.

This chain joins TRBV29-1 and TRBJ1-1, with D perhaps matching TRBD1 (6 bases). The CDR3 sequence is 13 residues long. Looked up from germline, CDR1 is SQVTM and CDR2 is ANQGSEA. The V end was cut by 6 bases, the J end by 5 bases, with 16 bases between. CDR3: CSVVQGFGTEAFF. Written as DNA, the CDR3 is TGCAGCGTCGTACAGGGTTTCGGAACTGAAGCTTTCTTT.

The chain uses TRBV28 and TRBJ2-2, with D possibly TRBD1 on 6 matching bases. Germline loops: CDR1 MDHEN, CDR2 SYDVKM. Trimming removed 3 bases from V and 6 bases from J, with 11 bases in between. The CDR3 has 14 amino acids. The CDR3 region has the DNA TGTGCCAGCAGTTTTGGGACACTCGCCGGGGAGCTGTTTTTT. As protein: CASSFGTLAGELFF.

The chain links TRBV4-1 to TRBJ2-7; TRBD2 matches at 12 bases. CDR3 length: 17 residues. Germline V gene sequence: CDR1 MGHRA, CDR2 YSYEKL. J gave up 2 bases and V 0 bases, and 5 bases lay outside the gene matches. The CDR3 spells CASSQESRTSGTYEQYF. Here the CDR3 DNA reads TGCGCCAGCAGCCAAGAGTCTAGGACTAGCGGGACCTACGAGCAGTACTTC.

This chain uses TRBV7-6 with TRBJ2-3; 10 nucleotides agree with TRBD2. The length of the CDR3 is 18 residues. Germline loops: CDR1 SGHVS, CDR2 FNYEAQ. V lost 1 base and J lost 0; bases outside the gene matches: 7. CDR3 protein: CASSLGILTSGSTDTQYF. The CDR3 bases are TGTGCCAGCAGCTTAGGAATATTGACTAGCGGGAGCACAGATACGCAGTATTTT.

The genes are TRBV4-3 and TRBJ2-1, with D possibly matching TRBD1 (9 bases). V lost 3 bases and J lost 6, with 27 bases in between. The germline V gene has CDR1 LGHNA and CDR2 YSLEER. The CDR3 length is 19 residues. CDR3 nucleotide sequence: TGCGCCAGCAGCCATAGAAACAGGGGGCAAACGGGAGGGGGCAATGAGCAGTTCTTC. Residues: CASSHRNRGQTGGGNEQFF.

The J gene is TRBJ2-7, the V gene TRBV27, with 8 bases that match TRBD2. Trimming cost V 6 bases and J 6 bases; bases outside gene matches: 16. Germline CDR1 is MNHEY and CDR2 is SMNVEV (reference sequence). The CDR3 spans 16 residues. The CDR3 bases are TGTGCCAGCAGCCCGGGAGGGCCTCGGGTTCGGAGCGAGCAGTACTTC. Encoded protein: CASSPGGPRVRSEQYF.

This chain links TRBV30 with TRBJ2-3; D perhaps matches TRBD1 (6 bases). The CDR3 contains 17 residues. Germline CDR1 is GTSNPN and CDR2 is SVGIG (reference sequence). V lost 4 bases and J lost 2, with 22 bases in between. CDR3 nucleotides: TGTGCCTGGAATACCCCACAGGGCGAGTGGGTCACAGATACGCAGTATTTT. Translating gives CAWNTPQGEWVTDTQYF. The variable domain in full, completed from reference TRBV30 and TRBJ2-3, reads SQTIHQWPATLVQPVGSPLSLECTVEGTSNPNLYWYRQAAGRGLQLLFYSVGIGQISSEVPQNLSASRPQDRQFILSSKKLLLSDSGFYLCAWNTPQGEWVTDTQYFGPGTRLTVL.

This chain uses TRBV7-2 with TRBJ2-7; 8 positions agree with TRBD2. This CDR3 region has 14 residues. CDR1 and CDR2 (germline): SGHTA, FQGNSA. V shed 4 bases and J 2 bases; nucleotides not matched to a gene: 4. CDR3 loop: CASSSGGVPYEQYF. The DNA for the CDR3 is TGTGCCAGCAGCTCCGGGGGGGTCCCCTACGAGCAGTACTTC. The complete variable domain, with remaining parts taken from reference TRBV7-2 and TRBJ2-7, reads GAGVSQSPSNKVTEKGKDVELRCDPISGHTALYWYRQSLGQGLEFLIYFQGNSAPDKSGLPSDRFSAERTGGSVSTLTIQRTQQEDSAVYLCASSSGGVPYEQYFGPGTRLTVT.

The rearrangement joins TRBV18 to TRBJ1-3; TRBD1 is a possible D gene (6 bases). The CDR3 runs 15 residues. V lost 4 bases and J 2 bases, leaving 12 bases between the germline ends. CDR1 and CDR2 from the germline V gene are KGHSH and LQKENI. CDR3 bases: TGTGCCAGCTCACTAACAGGGTCGGCTGGAAACACCATATATTTT. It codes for CASSLTGSAGNTIYF.

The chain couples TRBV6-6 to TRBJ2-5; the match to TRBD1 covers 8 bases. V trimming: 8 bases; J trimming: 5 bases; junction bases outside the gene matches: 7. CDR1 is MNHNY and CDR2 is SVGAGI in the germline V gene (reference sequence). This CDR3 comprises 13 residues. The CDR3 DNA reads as TGTGCCAGCTCCAAGGACAGGGCTGAGACCCAGTACTTC. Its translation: CASSKDRAETQYF.

CDR3 residues: CASSLSRVVETQYF. In DNA, the CDR3 is TGTGCCAGCAGCTTAAGCCGGGTCGTAGAGACCCAGTACTTC. The rearrangement links TRBV7-3 to TRBJ2-5; D remains ambiguous. Trimming pared 1 base from V and 4 bases from J, leaving 10 bases between. The CDR3 spans 14 residues. Germline assignment: CDR1 SGHTA and CDR2 FQGTGA. The whole variable domain, remainder taken from reference TRBV7-3 and TRBJ2-5, is GAGVSQTPSNKVTEKGKYVELRCDPISGHTALYWYRQSLGQGPEFLIYFQGTGAADDSGLPNDRFFAVRPEGSVSTLKIQRTERGDSAVYLCASSLSRVVETQYFGPGTRLLVL.

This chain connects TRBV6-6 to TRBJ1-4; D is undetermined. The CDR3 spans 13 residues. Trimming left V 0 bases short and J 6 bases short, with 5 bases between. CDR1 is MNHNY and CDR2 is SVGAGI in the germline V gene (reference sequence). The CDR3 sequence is CASSYSQYEKLFF. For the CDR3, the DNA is TGTGCCAGCAGTTACTCCCAATATGAAAAACTGTTTTTT.

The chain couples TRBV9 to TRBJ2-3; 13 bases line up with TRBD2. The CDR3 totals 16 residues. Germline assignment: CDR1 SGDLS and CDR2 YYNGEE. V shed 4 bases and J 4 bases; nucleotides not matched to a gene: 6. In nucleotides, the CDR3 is TGTGCCAGCAGCCCTGGACTAGCGGGAGTTTCAGATACGCAGTATTTT. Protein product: CASSPGLAGVSDTQYF.

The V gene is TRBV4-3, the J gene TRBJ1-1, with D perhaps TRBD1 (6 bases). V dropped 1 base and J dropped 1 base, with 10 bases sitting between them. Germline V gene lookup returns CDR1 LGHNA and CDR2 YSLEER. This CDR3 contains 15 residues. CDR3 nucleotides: TGCGCCAGCAGCCAAGTCTCGACAGGGAACACTGAAGCTTTCTTT. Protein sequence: CASSQVSTGNTEAFF.

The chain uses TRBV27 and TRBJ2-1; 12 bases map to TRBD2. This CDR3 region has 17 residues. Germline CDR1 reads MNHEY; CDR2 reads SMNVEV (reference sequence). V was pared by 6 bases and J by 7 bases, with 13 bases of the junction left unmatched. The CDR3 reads CASRLLMTSGRLNEQFF. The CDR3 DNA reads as TGTGCCAGCAGACTATTAATGACTAGCGGGAGACTTAATGAGCAGTTCTTC.

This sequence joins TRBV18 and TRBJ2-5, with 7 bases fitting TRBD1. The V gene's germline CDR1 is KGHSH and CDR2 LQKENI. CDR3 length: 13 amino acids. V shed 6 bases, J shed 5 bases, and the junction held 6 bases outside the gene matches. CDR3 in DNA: TGTGCCAGCTCCGAGAGGGGGCGTGAGACCCAGTACTTC. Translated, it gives CASSERGRETQYF.

As DNA, the CDR3 is TGTGCCAGCAGCCTGGACAGGAGGTACGAGCAGTACTTC. This translates into CASSLDRRYEQYF. The chain carries TRBV11-2 and TRBJ2-7, with 7 bases fitting TRBD1. The V and J ends lost 5 bases and 4 bases, in that order; junction bases with no gene match: 5. The CDR3 loop spans 13 amino acids. The germline V gene encodes CDR1 SGHAT and CDR2 FQNNGV.

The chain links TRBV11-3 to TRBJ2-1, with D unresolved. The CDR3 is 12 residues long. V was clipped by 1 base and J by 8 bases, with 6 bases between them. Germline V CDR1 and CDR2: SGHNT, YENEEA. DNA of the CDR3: TGTGCCAGCAGCTTAGTAGAGGATGAGCAGTTCTTC. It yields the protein CASSLVEDEQFF.

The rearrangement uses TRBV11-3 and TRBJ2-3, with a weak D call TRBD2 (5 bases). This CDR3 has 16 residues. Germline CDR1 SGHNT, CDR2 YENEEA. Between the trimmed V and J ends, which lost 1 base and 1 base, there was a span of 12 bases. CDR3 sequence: CASSLVALGGTDTQYF. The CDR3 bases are TGTGCCAGCAGCTTAGTGGCACTCGGGGGCACAGATACGCAGTATTTT.

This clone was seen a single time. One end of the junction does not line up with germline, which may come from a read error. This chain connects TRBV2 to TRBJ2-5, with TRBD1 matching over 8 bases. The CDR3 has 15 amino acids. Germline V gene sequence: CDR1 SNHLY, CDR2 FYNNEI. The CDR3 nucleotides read TGTGCCAGCAGGGAAGACAGGGGTCCCCAAGAGACCCAGTACTTC. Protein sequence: CASREDRGPQETQYF.

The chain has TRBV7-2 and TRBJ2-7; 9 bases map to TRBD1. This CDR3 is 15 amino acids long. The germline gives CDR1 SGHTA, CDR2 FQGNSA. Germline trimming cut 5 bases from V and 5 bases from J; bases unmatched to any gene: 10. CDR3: CASSVLRDRVNEQYF. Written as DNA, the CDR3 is TGTGCCAGCAGCGTGCTCCGGGACAGGGTGAACGAGCAGTACTTC.

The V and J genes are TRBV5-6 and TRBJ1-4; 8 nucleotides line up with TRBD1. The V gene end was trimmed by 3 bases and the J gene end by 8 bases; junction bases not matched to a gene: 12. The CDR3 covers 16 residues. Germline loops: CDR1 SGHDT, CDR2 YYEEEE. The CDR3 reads CASSSGGRQGWEKLFF. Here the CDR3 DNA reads TGTGCCAGCAGCTCCGGTGGGCGACAGGGGTGGGAAAAACTGTTTTTT.